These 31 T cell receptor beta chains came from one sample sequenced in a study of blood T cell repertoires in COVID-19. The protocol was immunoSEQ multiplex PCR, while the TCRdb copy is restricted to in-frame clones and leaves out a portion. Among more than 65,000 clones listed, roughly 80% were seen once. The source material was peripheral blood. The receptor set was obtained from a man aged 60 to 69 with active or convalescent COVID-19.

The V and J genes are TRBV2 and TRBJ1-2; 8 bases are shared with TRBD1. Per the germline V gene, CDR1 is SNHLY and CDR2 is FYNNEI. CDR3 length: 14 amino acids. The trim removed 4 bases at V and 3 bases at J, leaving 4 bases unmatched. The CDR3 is CASSVETGDYGYTF. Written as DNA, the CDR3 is TGTGCCAGCAGTGTTGAGACAGGGGACTATGGCTACACCTTC.

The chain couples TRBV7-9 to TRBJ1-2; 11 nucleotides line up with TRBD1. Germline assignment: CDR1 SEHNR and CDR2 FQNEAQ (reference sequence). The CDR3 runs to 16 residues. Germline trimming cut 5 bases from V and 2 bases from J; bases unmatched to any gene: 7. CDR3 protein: CASSPSGQGGNYGYTF. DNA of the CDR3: TGTGCCAGCAGCCCATCGGGACAGGGGGGAAACTATGGCTACACCTTC.

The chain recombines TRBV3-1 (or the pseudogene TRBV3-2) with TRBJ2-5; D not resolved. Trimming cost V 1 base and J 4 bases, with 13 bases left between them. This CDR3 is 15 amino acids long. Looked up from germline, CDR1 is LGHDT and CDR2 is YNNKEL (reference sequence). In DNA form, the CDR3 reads TGTGCCAGCAGCCAAGTTTTGACTGAAGGAGAGACCCAGTACTTC. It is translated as CASSQVLTEGETQYF.

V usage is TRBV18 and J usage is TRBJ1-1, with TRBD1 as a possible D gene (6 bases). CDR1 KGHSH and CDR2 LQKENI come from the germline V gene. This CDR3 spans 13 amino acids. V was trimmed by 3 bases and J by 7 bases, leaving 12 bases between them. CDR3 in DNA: TGTGCCAGCTCACCCGAACCGACAGGTGAAGCTTTCTTT. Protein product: CASSPEPTGEAFF. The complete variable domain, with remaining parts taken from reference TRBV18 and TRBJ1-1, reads NAGVMQNPRHLVRRRGQEARLRCSPMKGHSHVYWYRQLPEEGLKFMVYLQKENIIDESGMPKERFSAEFPKEGPSILRIQQVVRGDSAAYFCASSPEPTGEAFFGQGTRLTVV.

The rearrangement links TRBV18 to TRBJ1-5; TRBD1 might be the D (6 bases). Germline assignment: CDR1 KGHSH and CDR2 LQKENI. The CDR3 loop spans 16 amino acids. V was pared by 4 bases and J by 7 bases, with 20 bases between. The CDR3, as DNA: TGTGCCAGCTCACTTCAATCCCGGGACAACGGACAGCCCCAGCATTTT. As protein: CASSLQSRDNGQPQHF.

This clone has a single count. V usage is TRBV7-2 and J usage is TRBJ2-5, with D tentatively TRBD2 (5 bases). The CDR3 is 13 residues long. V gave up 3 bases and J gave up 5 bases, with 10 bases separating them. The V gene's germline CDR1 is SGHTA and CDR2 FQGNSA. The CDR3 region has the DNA TGTGCCAGCAGCTTCCGGGGTTCGGAGACCCAGTACTTC. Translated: CASSFRGSETQYF.

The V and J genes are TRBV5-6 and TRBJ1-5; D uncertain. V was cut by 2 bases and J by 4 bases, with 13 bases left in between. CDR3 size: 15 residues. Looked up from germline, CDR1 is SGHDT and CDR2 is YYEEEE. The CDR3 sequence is CASSFFDGVNQPQHF. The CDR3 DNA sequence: TGTGCCAGCAGCTTCTTCGACGGGGTTAATCAGCCCCAGCATTTT.

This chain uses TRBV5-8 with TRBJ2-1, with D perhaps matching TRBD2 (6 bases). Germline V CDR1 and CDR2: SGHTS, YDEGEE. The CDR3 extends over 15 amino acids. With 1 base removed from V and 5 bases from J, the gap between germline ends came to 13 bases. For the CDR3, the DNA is TGTGCCAGCAGCTTGAGTCCTAGCGTAAACAATGAGCAGTTCTTC. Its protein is CASSLSPSVNNEQFF.

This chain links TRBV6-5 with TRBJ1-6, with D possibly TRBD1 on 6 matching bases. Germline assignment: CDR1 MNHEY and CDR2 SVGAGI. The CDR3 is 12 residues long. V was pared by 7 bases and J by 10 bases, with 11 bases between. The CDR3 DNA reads TGTGCCAGCACCAAACAGGGCTCACCCCTCCACTTT. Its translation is CASTKQGSPLHF.

For the CDR3, the DNA is TGTGCCAGCAGGCGTATAGCGAATACCTACGAGCAGTACTTC. Translating gives CASRRIANTYEQYF. The genes are TRBV5-6 and TRBJ2-7, with a weak D call TRBD2 (5 bases). The germline CDR1 and CDR2 sequences are SGHDT and YYEEEE. Trimming removed 5 bases at V and 2 bases at J, with 14 bases between. The CDR3 runs 14 residues.

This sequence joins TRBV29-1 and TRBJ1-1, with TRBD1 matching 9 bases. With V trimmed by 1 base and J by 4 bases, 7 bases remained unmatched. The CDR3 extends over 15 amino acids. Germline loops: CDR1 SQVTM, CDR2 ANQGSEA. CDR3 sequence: CSVEGAGQGGTEAFF. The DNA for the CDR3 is TGCAGCGTTGAAGGTGCGGGACAGGGCGGCACTGAAGCTTTCTTT. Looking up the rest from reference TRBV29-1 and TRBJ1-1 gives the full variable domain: SAVISQKPSRDICQRGTSLTIQCQVDSQVTMMFWYRQQPGQSLTLIATANQGSEATYESGFVIDKFPISRPNLTFSTLTVSNMSPEDSSIYLCSVEGAGQGGTEAFFGQGTRLTVV.

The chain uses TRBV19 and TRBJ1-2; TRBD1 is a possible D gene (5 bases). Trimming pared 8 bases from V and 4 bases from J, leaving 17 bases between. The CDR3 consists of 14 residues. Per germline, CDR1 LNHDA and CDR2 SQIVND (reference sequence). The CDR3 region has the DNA TGTGCCAGTGAAAGCCCAGGGTATACCTATGGCTACACCTTC. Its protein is CASESPGYTYGYTF.

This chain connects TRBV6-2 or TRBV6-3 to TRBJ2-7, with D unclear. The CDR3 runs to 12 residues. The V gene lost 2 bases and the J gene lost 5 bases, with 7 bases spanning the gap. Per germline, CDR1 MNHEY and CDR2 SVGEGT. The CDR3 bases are TGTGCCAGCAGTTACCCCTCTCACGAGCAGTACTTC. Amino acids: CASSYPSHEQYF.

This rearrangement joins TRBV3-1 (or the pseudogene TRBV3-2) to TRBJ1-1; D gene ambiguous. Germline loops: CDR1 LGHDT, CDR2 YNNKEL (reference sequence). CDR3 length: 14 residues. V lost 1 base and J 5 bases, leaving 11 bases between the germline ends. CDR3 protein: CASSQGGGRTEAFF. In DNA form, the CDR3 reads TGTGCCAGCAGCCAAGGAGGAGGGAGGACTGAAGCTTTCTTT.

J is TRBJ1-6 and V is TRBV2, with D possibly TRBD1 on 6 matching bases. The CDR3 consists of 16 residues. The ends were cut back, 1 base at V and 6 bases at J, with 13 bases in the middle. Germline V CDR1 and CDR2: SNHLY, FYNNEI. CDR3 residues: CASSEVVRGTNSPLHF. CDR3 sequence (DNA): TGTGCCAGCAGTGAAGTTGTCAGGGGCACTAATTCACCCCTCCACTTT. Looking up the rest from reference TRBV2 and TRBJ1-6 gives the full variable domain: EPEVTQTPSHQVTQMGQEVILRCVPISNHLYFYWYRQILGQKVEFLVSFYNNEISEKSEIFDDQFSVERPDGSNFTLKIRSTKLEDSAMYFCASSEVVRGTNSPLHFGNGTRLTVT.

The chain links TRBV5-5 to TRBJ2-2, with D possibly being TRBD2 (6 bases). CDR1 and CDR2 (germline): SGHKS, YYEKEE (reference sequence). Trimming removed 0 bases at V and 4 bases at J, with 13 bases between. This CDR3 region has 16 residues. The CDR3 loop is CASSLGGGAGTGELFF. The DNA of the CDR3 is TGTGCCAGCAGCTTGGGAGGAGGGGCCGGCACCGGGGAGCTGTTTTTT.

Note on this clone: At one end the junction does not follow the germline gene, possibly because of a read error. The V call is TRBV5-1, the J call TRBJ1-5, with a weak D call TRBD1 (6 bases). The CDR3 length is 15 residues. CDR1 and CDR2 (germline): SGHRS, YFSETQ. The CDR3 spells CARSLVGGGNQPQHF. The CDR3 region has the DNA TGCGCCCGCAGCTTGGTAGGGGGGGGCAATCAGCCCCAGCATTTT.

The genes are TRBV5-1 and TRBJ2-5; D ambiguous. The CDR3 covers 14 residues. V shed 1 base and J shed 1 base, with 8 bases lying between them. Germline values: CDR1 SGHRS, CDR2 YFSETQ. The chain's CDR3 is CASSLWAGQETQYF. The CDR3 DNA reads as TGCGCCAGCAGCTTGTGGGCAGGCCAAGAGACCCAGTACTTC.

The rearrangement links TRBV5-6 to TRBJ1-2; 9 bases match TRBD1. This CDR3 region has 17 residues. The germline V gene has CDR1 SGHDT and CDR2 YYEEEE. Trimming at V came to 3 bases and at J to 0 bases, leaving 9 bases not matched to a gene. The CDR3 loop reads CASSSIAGTGPNYGYTF. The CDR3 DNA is TGTGCCAGCAGCTCCATCGCTGGGACAGGGCCTAACTATGGCTACACCTTC.

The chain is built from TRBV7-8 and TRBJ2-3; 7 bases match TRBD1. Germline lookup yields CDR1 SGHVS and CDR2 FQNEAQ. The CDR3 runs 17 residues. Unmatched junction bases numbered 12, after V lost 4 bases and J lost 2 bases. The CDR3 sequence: CASSSSSGTDYTDTQYF. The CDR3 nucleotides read TGTGCCAGCAGCTCCTCCTCCGGGACAGACTACACAGATACGCAGTATTTT.

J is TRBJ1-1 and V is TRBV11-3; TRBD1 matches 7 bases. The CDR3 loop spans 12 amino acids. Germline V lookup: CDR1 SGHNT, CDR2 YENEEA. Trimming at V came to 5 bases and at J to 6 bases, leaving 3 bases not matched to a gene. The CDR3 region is CASSHTGAEAFF. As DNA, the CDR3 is TGTGCCAGCAGCCACACAGGGGCTGAAGCTTTCTTT.

In nucleotides, the CDR3 is TGTGCCAGCAGTGAATTGGGCAACTATGGCTACACCTTC. This encodes CASSELGNYGYTF. The rearrangement links TRBV25-1 to TRBJ1-2; the D is unclear. This CDR3 is 13 amino acids long. From germline, CDR1 is MGHDK and CDR2 SYGVNS. V lost 1 base to trimming and J lost 2 bases, with 5 bases between them.

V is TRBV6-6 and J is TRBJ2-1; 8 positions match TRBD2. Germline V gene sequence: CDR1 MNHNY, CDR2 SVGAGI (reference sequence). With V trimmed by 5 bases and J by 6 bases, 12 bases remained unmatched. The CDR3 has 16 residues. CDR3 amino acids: CASSPPGRGGRNEQFF. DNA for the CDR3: TGTGCCAGCAGTCCCCCAGGTCGGGGGGGGCGCAATGAGCAGTTCTTC.

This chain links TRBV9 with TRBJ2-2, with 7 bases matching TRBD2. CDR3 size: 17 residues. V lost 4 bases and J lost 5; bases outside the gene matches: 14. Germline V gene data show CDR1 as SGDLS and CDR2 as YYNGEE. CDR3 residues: CASSPASGQPATGELFF. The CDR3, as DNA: TGTGCCAGCAGCCCCGCTAGCGGACAACCGGCTACCGGGGAGCTGTTTTTT.

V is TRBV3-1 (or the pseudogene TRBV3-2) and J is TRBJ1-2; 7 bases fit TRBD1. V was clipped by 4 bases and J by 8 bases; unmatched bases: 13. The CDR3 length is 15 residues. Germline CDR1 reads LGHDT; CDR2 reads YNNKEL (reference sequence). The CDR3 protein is CASSPSWTGQSGYTF. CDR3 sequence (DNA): TGTGCCAGCAGCCCTTCCTGGACAGGCCAATCGGGCTACACCTTC.

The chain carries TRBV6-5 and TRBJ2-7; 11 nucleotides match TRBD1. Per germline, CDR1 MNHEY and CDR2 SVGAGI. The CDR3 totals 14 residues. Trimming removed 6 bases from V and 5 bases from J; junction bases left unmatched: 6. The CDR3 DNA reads TGTGCCAGCAGATTGGACAGGGGGCTAAACGAGCAGTACTTC. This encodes CASRLDRGLNEQYF.

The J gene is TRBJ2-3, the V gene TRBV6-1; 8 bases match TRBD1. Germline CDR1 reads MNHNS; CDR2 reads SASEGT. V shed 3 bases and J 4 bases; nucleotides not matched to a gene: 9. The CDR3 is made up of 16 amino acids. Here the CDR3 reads CASSERQGKRADTQYF. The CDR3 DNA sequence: TGTGCCAGCAGTGAGAGACAGGGGAAAAGGGCAGATACGCAGTATTTT.

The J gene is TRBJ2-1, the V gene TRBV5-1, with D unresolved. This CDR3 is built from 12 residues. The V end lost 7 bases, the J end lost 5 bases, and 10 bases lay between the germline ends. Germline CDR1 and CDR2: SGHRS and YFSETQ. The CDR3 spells CASPKEHNEQFF. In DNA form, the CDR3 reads TGCGCCAGCCCGAAAGAGCACAATGAGCAGTTCTTC.

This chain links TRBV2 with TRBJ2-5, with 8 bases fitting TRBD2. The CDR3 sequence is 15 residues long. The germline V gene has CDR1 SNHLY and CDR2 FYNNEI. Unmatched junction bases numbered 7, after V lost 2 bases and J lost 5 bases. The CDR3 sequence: CASSESRGGRETQYF. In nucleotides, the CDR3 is TGTGCCAGCAGTGAATCCCGGGGGGGCCGGGAGACCCAGTACTTC.

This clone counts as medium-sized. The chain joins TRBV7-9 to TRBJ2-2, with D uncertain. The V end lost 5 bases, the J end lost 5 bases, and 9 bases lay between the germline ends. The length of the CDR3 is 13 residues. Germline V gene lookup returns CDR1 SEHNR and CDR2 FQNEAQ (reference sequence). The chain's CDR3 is CASSPPRTGELFF. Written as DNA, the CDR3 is TGTGCCAGCAGCCCCCCGAGGACCGGGGAGCTGTTTTTT.

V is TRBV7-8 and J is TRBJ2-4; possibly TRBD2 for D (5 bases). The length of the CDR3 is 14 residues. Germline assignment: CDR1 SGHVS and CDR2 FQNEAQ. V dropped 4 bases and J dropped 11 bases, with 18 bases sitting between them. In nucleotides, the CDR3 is TGTGCCAGCAGCTCTTCCGGTGGGTGGCGGGTTCAGTACTTC. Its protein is CASSSSGGWRVQYF.